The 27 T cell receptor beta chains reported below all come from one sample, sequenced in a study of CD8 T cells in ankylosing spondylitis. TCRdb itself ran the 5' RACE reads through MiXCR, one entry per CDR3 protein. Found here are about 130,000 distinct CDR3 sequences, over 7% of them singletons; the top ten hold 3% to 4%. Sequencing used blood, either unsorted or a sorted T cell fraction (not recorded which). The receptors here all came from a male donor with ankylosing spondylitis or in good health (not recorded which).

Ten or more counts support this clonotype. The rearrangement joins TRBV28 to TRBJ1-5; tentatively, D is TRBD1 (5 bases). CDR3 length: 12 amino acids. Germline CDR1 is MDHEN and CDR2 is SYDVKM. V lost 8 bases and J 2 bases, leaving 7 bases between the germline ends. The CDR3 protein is CASDSRNQPQHF. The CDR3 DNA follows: TGTGCCAGCGACAGCCGCAATCAGCCCCAGCATTTT.

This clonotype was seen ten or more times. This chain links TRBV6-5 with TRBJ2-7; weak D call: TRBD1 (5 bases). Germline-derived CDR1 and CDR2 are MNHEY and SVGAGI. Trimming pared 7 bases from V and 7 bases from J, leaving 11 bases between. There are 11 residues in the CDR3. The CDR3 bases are TGTGCCAGCACCCAGGGTGGGGAGCAGTACTTC. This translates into CASTQGGEQYF.

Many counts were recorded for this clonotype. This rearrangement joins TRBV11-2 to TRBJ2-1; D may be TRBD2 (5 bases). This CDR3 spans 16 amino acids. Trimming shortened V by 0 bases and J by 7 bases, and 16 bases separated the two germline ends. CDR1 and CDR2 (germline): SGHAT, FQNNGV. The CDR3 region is CASSLDRAYSGNEQFF. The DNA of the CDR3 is TGTGCCAGCAGCTTAGATCGGGCATATTCGGGGAATGAGCAGTTCTTC.

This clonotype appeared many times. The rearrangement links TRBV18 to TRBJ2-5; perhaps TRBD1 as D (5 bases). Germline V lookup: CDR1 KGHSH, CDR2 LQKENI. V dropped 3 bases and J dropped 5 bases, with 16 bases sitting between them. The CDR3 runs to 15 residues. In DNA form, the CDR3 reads TGTGCCAGCTCACCCCTAGGGGCGGCACTCGAGACCCAGTACTTC. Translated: CASSPLGAALETQYF.

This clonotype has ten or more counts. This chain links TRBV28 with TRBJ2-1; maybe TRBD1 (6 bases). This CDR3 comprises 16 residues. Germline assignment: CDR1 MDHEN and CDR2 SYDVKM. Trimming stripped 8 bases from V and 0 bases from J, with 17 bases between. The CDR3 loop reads CASQGPITSSYNEQFF. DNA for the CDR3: TGTGCCAGCCAGGGGCCTATAACCAGCTCCTACAATGAGCAGTTCTTC.

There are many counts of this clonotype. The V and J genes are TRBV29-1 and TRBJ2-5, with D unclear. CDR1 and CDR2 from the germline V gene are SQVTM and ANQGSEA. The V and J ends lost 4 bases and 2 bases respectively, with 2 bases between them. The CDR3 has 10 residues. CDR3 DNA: TGCAGCGTTGGTCAAGAGACCCAGTACTTC. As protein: CSVGQETQYF.

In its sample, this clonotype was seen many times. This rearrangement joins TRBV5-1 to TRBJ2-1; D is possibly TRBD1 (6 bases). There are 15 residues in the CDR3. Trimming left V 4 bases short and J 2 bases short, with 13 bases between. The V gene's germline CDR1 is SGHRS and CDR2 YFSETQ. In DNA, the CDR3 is TGCGCCAGCAGCCGCCTCCAGGGGACCTACAATGAGCAGTTCTTC. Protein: CASSRLQGTYNEQFF. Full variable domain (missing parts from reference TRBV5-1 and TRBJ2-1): KAGVTQTPRYLIKTRGQQVTLSCSPISGHRSVSWYQQTPGQGLQFLFEYFSETQRNKGNFPGRFSGRQFSNSRSEMNVSTLELGDSALYLCASSRLQGTYNEQFFGPGTRLTVL.

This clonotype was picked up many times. CDR3 protein: CASSSGAGPSWGAKNIQYF. CDR3 DNA: TGTGCCAGCAGCTCTGGGGCGGGACCTTCCTGGGGGGCCAAAAACATTCAGTACTTC. The gene calls are TRBV5-4 and TRBJ2-4; a possible D gene is TRBD2 (6 bases). The length of the CDR3 is 19 residues. V was pared by 3 bases and J by 1 base, with 23 bases between. Germline CDR1 is SGHNT and CDR2 is YYREEE (reference sequence).

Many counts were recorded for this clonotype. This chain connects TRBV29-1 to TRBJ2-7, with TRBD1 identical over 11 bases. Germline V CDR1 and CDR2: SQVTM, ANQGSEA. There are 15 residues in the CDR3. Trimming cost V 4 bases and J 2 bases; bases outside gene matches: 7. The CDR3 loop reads CSVATDRGLTYEQYF. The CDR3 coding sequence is TGCAGCGTTGCCACGGACAGGGGGCTAACCTACGAGCAGTACTTC.

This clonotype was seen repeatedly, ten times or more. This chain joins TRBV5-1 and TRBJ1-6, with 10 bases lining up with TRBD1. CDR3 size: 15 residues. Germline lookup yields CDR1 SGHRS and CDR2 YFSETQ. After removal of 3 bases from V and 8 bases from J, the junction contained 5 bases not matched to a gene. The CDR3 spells CASSSGTGAYSPLHF. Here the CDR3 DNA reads TGCGCCAGCAGCTCCGGGACAGGGGCTTATTCACCCCTCCACTTT.

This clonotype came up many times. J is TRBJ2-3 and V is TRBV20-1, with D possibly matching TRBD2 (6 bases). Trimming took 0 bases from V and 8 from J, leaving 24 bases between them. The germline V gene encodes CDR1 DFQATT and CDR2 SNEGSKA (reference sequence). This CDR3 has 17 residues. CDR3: CSARDVGEEQSWGTQYF. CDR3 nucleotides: TGCAGTGCTAGAGATGTGGGGGAGGAACAAAGCTGGGGTACGCAGTATTTT.

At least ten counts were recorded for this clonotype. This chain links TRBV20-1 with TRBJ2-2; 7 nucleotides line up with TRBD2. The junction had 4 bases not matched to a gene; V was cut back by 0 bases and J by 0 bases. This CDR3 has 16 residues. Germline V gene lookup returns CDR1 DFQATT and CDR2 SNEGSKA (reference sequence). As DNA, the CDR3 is TGCAGTGCTAGAGATACCCTAGCGGCGAACACCGGGGAGCTGTTTTTT. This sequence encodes CSARDTLAANTGELFF.

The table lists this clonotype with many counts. The CDR3 coding sequence is TGTGCCAGCTCACCATATGGGAACGAGCAGTACTTC. It is translated as CASSPYGNEQYF. V gene TRBV18 combines with J gene TRBJ2-7; D not certain. Germline loops: CDR1 KGHSH, CDR2 LQKENI. The CDR3 length is 12 residues. The ends were cut back, 2 bases at V and 5 bases at J, with 7 bases in the middle. The full variable domain, in which reference TRBV18 and TRBJ2-7 provide the parts outside the CDR3, is NAGVMQNPRHLVRRRGQEARLRCSPMKGHSHVYWYRQLPEEGLKFMVYLQKENIIDESGMPKERFSAEFPKEGPSILRIQQVVRGDSAAYFCASSPYGNEQYFGPGTRLTVT.

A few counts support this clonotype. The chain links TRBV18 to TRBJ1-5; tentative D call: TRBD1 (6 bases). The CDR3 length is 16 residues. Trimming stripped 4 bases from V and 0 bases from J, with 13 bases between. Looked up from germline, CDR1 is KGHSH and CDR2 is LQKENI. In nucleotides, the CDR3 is TGTGCCAGCTCACTACAGGGTTACAATAGCAATCAGCCCCAGCATTTT. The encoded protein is CASSLQGYNSNQPQHF.

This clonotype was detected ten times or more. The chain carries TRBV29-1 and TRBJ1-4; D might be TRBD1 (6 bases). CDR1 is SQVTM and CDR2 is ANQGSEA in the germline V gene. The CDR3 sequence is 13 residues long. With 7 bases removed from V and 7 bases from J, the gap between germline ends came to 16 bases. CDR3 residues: CSAYRASGEKLFF. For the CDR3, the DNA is TGCAGCGCGTACAGGGCGTCCGGTGAAAAACTGTTTTTT.

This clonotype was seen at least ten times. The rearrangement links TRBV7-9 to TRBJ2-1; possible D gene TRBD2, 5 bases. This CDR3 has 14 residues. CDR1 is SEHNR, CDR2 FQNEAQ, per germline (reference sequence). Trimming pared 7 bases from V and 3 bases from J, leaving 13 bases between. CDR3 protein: CASTNQRYYNEQFF. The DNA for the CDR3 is TGTGCCAGCACAAACCAGCGGTACTACAATGAGCAGTTCTTC.

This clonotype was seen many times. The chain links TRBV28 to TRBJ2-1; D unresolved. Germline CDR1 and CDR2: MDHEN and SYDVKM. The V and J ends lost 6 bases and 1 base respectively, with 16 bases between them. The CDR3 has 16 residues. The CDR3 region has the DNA TGTGCCAGCAGACCCAGGCCGAGACCATCCTACAATGAGCAGTTCTTC. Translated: CASRPRPRPSYNEQFF. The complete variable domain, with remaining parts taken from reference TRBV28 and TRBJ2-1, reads DVKVTQSSRYLVKRTGEKVFLECVQDMDHENMFWYRQDPGLGLRLIYFSYDVKMKEKGDIPEGYSVSREKKERFSLILESASTNQTSMYLCASRPRPRPSYNEQFFGPGTRLTVL.

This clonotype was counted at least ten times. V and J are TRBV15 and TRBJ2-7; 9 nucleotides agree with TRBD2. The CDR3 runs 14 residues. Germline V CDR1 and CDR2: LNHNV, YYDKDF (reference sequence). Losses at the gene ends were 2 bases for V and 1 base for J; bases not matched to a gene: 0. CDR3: CATSRTSGSYEQYF. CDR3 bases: TGTGCCACCAGCAGAACTAGCGGGTCCTACGAGCAGTACTTC. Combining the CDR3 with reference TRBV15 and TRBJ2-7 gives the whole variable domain DAMVIQNPRYQVTQFGKPVTLSCSQTLNHNVMYWYQQKSSQAPKLLFHYYDKDFNNEADTPDNFQSRRPNTSFCFLDIRSPGLGDTAMYLCATSRTSGSYEQYFGPGTRLTVT.

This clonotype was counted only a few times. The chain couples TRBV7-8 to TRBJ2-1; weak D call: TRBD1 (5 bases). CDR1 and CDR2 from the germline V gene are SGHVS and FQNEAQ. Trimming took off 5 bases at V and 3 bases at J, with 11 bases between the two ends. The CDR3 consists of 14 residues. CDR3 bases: TGTGCCAGCAGCGGGGAAGGGGACTACAATGAGCAGTTCTTC. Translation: CASSGEGDYNEQFF. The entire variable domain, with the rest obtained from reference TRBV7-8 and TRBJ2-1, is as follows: GAGVSQSPRYKVAKRGQDVALRCDPISGHVSLFWYQQALGQGPEFLTYFQNEAQLDKSGLPSDRFFAERPEGSVSTLKIQRTQQEDSAVYLCASSGEGDYNEQFFGPGTRLTVL.

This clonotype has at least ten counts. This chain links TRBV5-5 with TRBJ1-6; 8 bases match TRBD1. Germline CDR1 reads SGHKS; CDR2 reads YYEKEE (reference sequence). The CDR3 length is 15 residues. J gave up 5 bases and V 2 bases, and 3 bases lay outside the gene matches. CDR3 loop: CASSLQDRDNSPLHF. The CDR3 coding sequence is TGTGCCAGCAGCTTACAGGACAGGGATAATTCACCCCTCCACTTT. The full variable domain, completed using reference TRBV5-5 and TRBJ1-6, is DAGVTQSPTHLIKTRGQQVTLRCSPISGHKSVSWYQQVLGQGPQFIFQYYEKEERGRGNFPDRFSARQFPNYSSELNVNALLLGDSALYLCASSLQDRDNSPLHFGNGTRLTVT.

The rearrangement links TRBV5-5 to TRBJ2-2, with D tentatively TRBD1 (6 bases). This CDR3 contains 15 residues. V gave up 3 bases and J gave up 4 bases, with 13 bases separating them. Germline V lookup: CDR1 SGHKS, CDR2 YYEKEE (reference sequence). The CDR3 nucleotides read TGTGCCAGCAGCTACAAGGGGGTGGGCACCGGGGAGCTGTTTTTT. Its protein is CASSYKGVGTGELFF.

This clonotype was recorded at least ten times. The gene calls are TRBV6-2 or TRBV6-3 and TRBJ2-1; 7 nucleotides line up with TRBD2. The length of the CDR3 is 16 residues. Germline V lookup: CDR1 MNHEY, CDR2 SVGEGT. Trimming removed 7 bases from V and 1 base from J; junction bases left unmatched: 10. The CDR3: CASTETAGVSYNEQFF. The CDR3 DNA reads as TGTGCCAGCACTGAGACCGCGGGAGTATCCTACAATGAGCAGTTCTTC.

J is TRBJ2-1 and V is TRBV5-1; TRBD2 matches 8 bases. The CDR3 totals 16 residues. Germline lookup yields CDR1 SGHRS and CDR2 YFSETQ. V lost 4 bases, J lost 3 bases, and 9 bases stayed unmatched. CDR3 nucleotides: TGCGCCAGCAGCCAGGGGCGACTAGCGTACTACAATGAGCAGTTCTTC. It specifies CASSQGRLAYYNEQFF.

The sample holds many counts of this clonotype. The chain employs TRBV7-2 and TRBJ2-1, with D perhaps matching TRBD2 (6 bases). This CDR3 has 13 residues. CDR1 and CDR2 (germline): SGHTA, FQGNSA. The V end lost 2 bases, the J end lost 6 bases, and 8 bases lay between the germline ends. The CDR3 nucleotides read TGTGCCAGCAGCTTAATGGGGGGCAATGAGCAGTTCTTC. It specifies CASSLMGGNEQFF.

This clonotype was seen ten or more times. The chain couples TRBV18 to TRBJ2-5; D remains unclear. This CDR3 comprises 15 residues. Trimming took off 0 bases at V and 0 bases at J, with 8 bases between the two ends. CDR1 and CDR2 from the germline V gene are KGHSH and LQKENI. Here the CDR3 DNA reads TGTGCCAGCTCACCACCGGACGGCCACCAAGAGACCCAGTACTTC. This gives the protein CASSPPDGHQETQYF. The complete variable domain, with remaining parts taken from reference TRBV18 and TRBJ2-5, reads NAGVMQNPRHLVRRRGQEARLRCSPMKGHSHVYWYRQLPEEGLKFMVYLQKENIIDESGMPKERFSAEFPKEGPSILRIQQVVRGDSAAYFCASSPPDGHQETQYFGPGTRLLVL.

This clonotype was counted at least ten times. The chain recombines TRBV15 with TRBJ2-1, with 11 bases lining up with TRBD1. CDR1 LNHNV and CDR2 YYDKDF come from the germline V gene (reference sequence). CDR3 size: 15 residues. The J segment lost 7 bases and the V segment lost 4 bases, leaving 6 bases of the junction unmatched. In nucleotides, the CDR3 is TGTGCCACCAGCACCGGGACAGGGGGATCGAATGAGCAGTTCTTC. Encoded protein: CATSTGTGGSNEQFF.

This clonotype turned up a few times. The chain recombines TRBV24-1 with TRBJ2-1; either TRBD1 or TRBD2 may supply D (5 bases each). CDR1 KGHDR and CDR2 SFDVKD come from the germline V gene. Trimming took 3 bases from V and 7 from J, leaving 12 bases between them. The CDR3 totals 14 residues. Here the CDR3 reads CATSDRGAVNEQFF. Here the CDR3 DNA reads TGTGCCACCAGTGATAGGGGAGCGGTAAATGAGCAGTTCTTC.